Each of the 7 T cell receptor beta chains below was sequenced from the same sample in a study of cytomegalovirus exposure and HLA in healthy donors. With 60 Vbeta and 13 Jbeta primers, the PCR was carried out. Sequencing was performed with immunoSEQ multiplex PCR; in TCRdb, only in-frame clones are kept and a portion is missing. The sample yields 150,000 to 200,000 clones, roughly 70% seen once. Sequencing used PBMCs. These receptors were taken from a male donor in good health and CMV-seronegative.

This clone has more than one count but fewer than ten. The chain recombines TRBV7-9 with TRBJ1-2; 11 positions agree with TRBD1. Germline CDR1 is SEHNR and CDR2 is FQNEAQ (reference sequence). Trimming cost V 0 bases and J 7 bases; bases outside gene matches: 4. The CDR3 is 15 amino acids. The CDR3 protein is CASSLAQGQGAGYTF. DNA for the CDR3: TGTGCCAGCAGCTTAGCGCAAGGACAGGGGGCTGGCTACACCTTC.

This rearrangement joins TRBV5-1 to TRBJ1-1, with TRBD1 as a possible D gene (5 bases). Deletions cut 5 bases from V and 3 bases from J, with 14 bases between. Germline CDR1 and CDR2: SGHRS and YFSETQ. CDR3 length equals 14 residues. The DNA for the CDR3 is TGCGCCAGCAGTTTACGTAAAGGGGACACTGAAGCTTTCTTT. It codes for CASSLRKGDTEAFF.

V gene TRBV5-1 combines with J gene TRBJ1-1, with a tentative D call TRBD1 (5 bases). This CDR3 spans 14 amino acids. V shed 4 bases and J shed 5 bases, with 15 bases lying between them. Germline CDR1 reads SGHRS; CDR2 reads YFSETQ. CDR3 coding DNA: TGCGCCAGCAGCCACGGGACTACGAGGACTGAAGCTTTCTTT. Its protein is CASSHGTTRTEAFF.

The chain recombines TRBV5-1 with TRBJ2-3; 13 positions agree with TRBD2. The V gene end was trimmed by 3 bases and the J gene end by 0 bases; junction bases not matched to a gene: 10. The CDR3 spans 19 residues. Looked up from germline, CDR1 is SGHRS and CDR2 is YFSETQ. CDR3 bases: TGCGCCAGCAGCTCGGGGACTAGCGGGATCTTCAACAGCACAGATACGCAGTATTTT. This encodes CASSSGTSGIFNSTDTQYF.

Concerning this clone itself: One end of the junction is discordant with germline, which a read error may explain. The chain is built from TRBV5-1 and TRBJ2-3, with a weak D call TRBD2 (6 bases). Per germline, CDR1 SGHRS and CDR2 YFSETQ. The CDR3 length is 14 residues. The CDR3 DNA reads TGCGCCAGCAGGTTGGGGGAGGACACAGATACGCAGTATTTT. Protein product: CASRLGEDTDTQYF. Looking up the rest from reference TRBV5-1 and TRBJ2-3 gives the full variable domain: KAGVTQTPRYLIKTRGQQVTLSCSPISGHRSVSWYQQTPGQGLQFLFEYFSETQRNKGNFPGRFSGRQFSNSRSEMNVSTLELGDSALYLCASRLGEDTDTQYFGPGTRLTVL.

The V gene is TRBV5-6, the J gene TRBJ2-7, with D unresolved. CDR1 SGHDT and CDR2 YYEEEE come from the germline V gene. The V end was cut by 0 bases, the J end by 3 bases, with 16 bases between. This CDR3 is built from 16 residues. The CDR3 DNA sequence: TGTGCCAGCAGCTTGGAAGCCCCGCCTCAGGTCTACGAGCAGTACTTC. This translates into CASSLEAPPQVYEQYF.

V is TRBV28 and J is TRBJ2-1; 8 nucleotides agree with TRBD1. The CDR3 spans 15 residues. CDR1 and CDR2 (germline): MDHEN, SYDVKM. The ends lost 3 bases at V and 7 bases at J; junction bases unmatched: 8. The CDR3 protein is CASSLGITGGNEQFF. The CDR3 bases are TGTGCCAGCAGTTTGGGGATCACAGGGGGAAATGAGCAGTTCTTC.